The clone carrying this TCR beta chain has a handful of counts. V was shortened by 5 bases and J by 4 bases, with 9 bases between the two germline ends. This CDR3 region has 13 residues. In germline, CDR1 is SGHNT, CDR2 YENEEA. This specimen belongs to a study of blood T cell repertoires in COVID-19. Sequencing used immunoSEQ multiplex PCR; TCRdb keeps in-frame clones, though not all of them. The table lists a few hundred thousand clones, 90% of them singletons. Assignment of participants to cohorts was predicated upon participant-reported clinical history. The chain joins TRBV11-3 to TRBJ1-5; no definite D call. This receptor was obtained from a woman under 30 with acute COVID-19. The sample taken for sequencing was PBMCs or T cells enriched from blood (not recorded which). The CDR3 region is CASSQRRNQPQHF. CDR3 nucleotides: TGTGCCAGCAGCCAGAGGAGAAATCAGCCCCAGCATTTT.